The source of this T cell receptor (beta chain) is a study of CD8 T cells in ankylosing spondylitis. Quantitative 5'-RACE was performed with molecular barcodes, and it yielded the TCR beta libraries. TCRdb itself ran the 5' RACE reads through MiXCR, one entry per CDR3 protein. The sample has fewer than 400,000 distinct CDR3 sequences, 7.5% to 9% seen once. This clonotype was observed a handful of times. No antigen is known for it. Findings and limits, study-wide: Within ankylosing spondylitis blood, a TCR beta motif made up of seven or eight highly homologous variants appeared to be characteristic. Disease-linked clones were CD8+ and relatively rare in peripheral blood.

Germline lookup yields CDR1 SQVTM and CDR2 ANQGSEA. This CDR3 contains 14 residues. Trimming removed 4 bases from V and 3 bases from J, with 14 bases in between. The sequence came from a male donor with ankylosing spondylitis. The rearrangement joins TRBV29-1 to TRBJ2-3; unclear D gene. Sequenced material: blood, either unsorted or a sorted T cell fraction (not recorded which). CDR3 protein: CSVVTYFETDTQYF. CDR3 bases: TGCAGCGTTGTAACCTATTTCGAGACAGATACGCAGTATTTT.